Included here is one T cell receptor beta chain sequence, with context. Antigen: not known. The germline CDR1 and CDR2 sequences are SGHTA and FQGNSA. V was pared by 0 bases and J by 8 bases, with 8 bases between. This CDR3 has 13 residues. These data originate in a study of cytomegalovirus exposure and HLA in healthy donors. Overall study: Tens of millions of unique TCRs from HLA-typed donors made up an early data release.

Study-wide findings and caveats: TCR beta V- and J-gene trimming was later associated with a missense DCLRE1C variant.

Amplification used 60 Vbeta primers and 13 Jbeta primers. Libraries were prepared by immunoSEQ multiplex PCR; TCRdb keeps only in-frame clonotypes and omits some of them. The sample records some 140,000 clones, roughly three quarters being singletons. The chain is built from TRBV7-2 and TRBJ2-1; no clear D gene. The source is a man under 40 in good health and CMV-seronegative. Sequencing input: PBMCs. CDR3 in DNA: TGTGCCAGCAGCTTAGCGCGGCATGATGAGCAGTTCTTC. Protein product: CASSLARHDEQFF.